The present T cell receptor beta chain was sequenced within a study of blood T cell repertoires in COVID-19. Study at large: COVID-19 samples collected from the United States, Italy and Spain covered acute and convalescent phases. PBMCs, B-cell-depleted T cells, or T cells provided the cDNA or gDNA that made up the material.

Original data processing: Cell counts per sample came from amplifying reference gene primers. The data were produced by immunoSEQ multiplex PCR, yet TCRdb's version contains in-frame clones alone and is incomplete. V and J calls and clone size are as listed in that table; D and trimming were resolved from the DNA. The repertoire consists of more than 100,000 clones, with approximately 80% occurring once and the leading ten covering 8% to 9.5%. The TCR was taken from a woman in her sixties or seventies with active or convalescent COVID-19. The sequenced material came from peripheral blood.

This chain's CDR3 is CASSYSGGSYEQYF. The CDR3 bases are TGTGCCAGCAGTTACTCGGGAGGCTCCTACGAGCAGTACTTC. This chain links TRBV6-6 with TRBJ2-7, with D tentatively TRBD2 (6 bases). CDR3 length equals 14 residues. Trimming took 0 bases from V and 0 from J, leaving 6 bases between them. The germline V gene encodes CDR1 MNHNY and CDR2 SVGAGI (reference sequence).